The T cell receptor (beta chain) under discussion was sequenced for a study of OX40 agonist ivuxolimab in advanced cancers. Background on the study: Dose-escalation subjects each had hepatocellular carcinoma, melanoma, renal cell or head and neck cancer. Age averaged about 66 years (range roughly 23 to 85), and around 78% were male. General study findings and limits: Researchers did not determine the expanded peripheral T cells' antigen specificity.

The table came from immunoSEQ multiplex PCR; TCRdb's copy has only in-frame clones and leaves some out. The sample yields 55,000 to 75,000 clones, 75% to 90% seen once. J lost 5 bases, V lost 9 bases, and 4 bases had no gene match. The CDR3 covers 12 residues. The germline gives CDR1 ENHRY, CDR2 SYGVKD. On this clone: What it recognizes is unknown.

Sequenced material: CD4+ or CD8+ T cells sorted from blood, taken in a trial of the OX40 agonist ivuxolimab. This clonotype was sampled from an adult with an advanced solid tumor such as melanoma, head and neck, liver or kidney cancer. The V and J genes are TRBV10-3 and TRBJ2-1, with 7 bases fitting TRBD1. In nucleotides, the CDR3 is TGTGCCATTGGGACAGCGAACAATGAGCAGTTCTTC. Amino acids: CAIGTANNEQFF.